This TCR beta chain came from a study of blood T cell repertoires in COVID-19. Clones were read by immunoSEQ multiplex PCR, and TCRdb kept only the in-frame ones, dropping some. The data contain more than 200,000 clones, around 87% of them seen just once; the ten biggest clones take up around 5%. This sequence originates from a woman in her sixties or seventies with COVID-19, enrolled during active disease. Sequenced material: peripheral blood.

The CDR3 DNA follows: TGCGCCAGCAGCCAAATTATAGCGGGAGACGAGACCCAGTACTTC. This translates into CASSQIIAGDETQYF. The gene calls are TRBV4-1 and TRBJ2-5, with 9 nucleotides matching TRBD2. The CDR3 is 15 amino acids. The V gene's germline CDR1 is MGHRA and CDR2 YSYEKL. Trimming took 2 bases from V and 5 from J; bases not matched to a gene: 6.